This passage covers 29 T cell receptor beta chains from one sample sequenced in a study of PD-L1 blockade in urothelial cancer. Data came from immunoSEQ multiplex PCR; TCRdb stores just in-frame clones and leaves some out. The sample consists of 85,000 to 95,000 clones, 70% to 90% of them appearing once. Time point: pretreatment peripheral blood. The source was PBMCs, collected around atezolizumab (anti-PD-L1) treatment. These receptors were taken from a woman older than 75 with urothelial cancer.

The chain is built from TRBV10-3 and TRBJ1-1; possibly TRBD1 for D (6 bases). CDR3 length equals 13 residues. Germline V gene lookup returns CDR1 ENHRY and CDR2 SYGVKD. Trimming stripped 11 bases from V and 0 bases from J, with 13 bases between. DNA of the CDR3: TGTGCCGCAACGGGACAACTGAACACTGAAGCTTTCTTT. Translation gives CAATGQLNTEAFF.

The genes are TRBV28 and TRBJ1-2; 11 bases are a match to TRBD1. After removal of 8 bases from V and 4 bases from J, the junction contained 12 bases not matched to a gene. The CDR3 runs to 16 residues. Germline V gene data show CDR1 as MDHEN and CDR2 as SYDVKM. The CDR3 region has the DNA TGTGCCAGCCGGACAGGGGGCGCGCGGGGCTCCTATGGCTACACCTTC. As protein: CASRTGGARGSYGYTF.

The chain employs TRBV28 and TRBJ1-1; 7 positions match TRBD1. The V and J ends lost 8 bases and 3 bases, in that order; junction bases with no gene match: 12. The CDR3 contains 15 residues. The germline CDR1 and CDR2 sequences are MDHEN and SYDVKM. The CDR3 reads CASYNSDRRDTEAFF. The CDR3 DNA reads TGTGCCAGCTATAATTCGGACAGGAGAGACACTGAAGCTTTCTTT.

The J gene is TRBJ2-1, the V gene TRBV30; D is possibly TRBD2 (6 bases). This CDR3 comprises 14 residues. CDR1 and CDR2 (germline): GTSNPN, SVGIG (reference sequence). V was cut by 2 bases and J by 10 bases, with 18 bases left in between. CDR3 in amino acids: CAWSPLATRWEQFF. The CDR3 nucleotides are TGTGCCTGGAGTCCACTAGCAACCCGTTGGGAGCAGTTCTTC.

The V call is TRBV5-4, the J call TRBJ2-5; a weak D match, TRBD2 (5 bases). V was pared by 4 bases and J by 3 bases, with 7 bases between. This CDR3 spans 12 amino acids. CDR1 and CDR2 from the germline V gene are SGHNT and YYREEE (reference sequence). The CDR3 reads CASSGSKETQYF. For the CDR3, the DNA is TGTGCCAGCAGCGGGAGTAAAGAGACCCAGTACTTC.

The chain recombines TRBV7-9 with TRBJ1-2; perhaps TRBD1 as D (5 bases). V gave up 2 bases and J gave up 4 bases, with 11 bases separating them. The CDR3 loop spans 14 amino acids. Germline loops: CDR1 SEHNR, CDR2 FQNEAQ (reference sequence). CDR3 sequence reads: CASSLIQGGYGYTF. In nucleotides, the CDR3 is TGTGCCAGCAGCTTAATTCAGGGAGGCTATGGCTACACCTTC. The full variable domain, its missing parts supplied by reference TRBV7-9 and TRBJ1-2, is DTGVSQNPRHKITKRGQNVTFRCDPISEHNRLYWYRQTLGQGPEFLTYFQNEAQLEKSRLLSDRFSAERPKGSFSTLEIQRTEQGDSAMYLCASSLIQGGYGYTFGSGTRLTVV.

J is TRBJ2-7 and V is TRBV27; 8 bases map to TRBD1. Germline-derived CDR1 and CDR2 are MNHEY and SMNVEV (reference sequence). Trimming took 10 bases from V and 0 from J; bases not matched to a gene: 11. There are 15 residues in the CDR3. Here the CDR3 reads CATQDRGGGSYEQYF. CDR3 nucleotide sequence: TGTGCCACCCAAGACAGGGGAGGCGGCTCCTACGAGCAGTACTTC.

The V call is TRBV9, the J call TRBJ1-5; 9 positions match TRBD1. This CDR3 is built from 15 residues. Trimming took 5 bases from V and 3 from J; bases not matched to a gene: 6. The germline V gene encodes CDR1 SGDLS and CDR2 YYNGEE. The CDR3 DNA follows: TGTGCCAGCAGTTTAACAGGGGGCTTCAATCAGCCCCAGCATTTT. Its translation is CASSLTGGFNQPQHF.

V and J are TRBV5-1 and TRBJ2-3; 8 bases match TRBD2. Germline V gives CDR1 SGHRS, CDR2 YFSETQ. The CDR3 loop spans 17 amino acids. The trim removed 4 bases at V and 2 bases at J, leaving 12 bases unmatched. CDR3 sequence: CASSPGGSGAYTDTQYF. CDR3 coding DNA: TGCGCCAGCAGCCCCGGGGGTAGCGGGGCCTACACAGATACGCAGTATTTT.

The rearrangement links TRBV28 to TRBJ1-1; 8 nucleotides match TRBD1. The CDR3 extends over 14 amino acids. With V trimmed by 7 bases and J by 6 bases, 10 bases remained unmatched. CDR1 is MDHEN and CDR2 is SYDVKM in the germline V gene. CDR3 sequence: CASIPTGVIPEAFF. CDR3 coding DNA: TGTGCCAGCATCCCGACAGGGGTAATCCCTGAAGCTTTCTTT.

The chain joins TRBV11-2 to TRBJ2-1; the D gene is possibly TRBD2 (5 bases). Germline values: CDR1 SGHAT, CDR2 FQNNGV. This CDR3 region has 14 residues. Deletions cut 7 bases from V and 12 bases from J, with 22 bases between. The CDR3 region is CASTPGLASPGQFF. The CDR3 nucleotides are TGTGCCAGCACCCCTGGACTGGCTAGTCCTGGGCAGTTCTTC.

Only a few counts were recorded for this clone. This chain links TRBV30 with TRBJ2-2; D is perhaps TRBD2 (6 bases). V was pared by 1 base and J by 4 bases, with 10 bases between. The CDR3 runs 14 residues. Per the germline V gene, CDR1 is GTSNPN and CDR2 is SVGIG (reference sequence). DNA of the CDR3: TGTGCCTGGAGTGACAGCGGGTTCACCGGGGAGCTGTTTTTT. This sequence encodes CAWSDSGFTGELFF.

The chain uses TRBV5-1 and TRBJ2-3, with 8 bases fitting TRBD2. V shed 3 bases, J shed 4 bases, and the junction held 4 bases outside the gene matches. This CDR3 comprises 14 residues. From germline, CDR1 is SGHRS and CDR2 YFSETQ. CDR3 loop: CASSSGTSSDTQYF. In DNA form, the CDR3 reads TGCGCCAGCAGCTCCGGGACTAGTTCAGATACGCAGTATTTT.

This chain joins TRBV5-1 and TRBJ1-1; a possible D gene is TRBD1 (5 bases). Per germline, CDR1 SGHRS and CDR2 YFSETQ. The CDR3 loop spans 13 amino acids. V dropped 6 bases and J dropped 3 bases, with 12 bases sitting between them. CDR3 protein: CASKGVRDTEAFF. CDR3 DNA: TGCGCCAGCAAAGGGGTAAGAGACACTGAAGCTTTCTTT. Using reference TRBV5-1 and TRBJ1-1 for the parts outside the CDR3, the full variable domain is KAGVTQTPRYLIKTRGQQVTLSCSPISGHRSVSWYQQTPGQGLQFLFEYFSETQRNKGNFPGRFSGRQFSNSRSEMNVSTLELGDSALYLCASKGVRDTEAFFGQGTRLTVV.

V usage is TRBV28 and J usage is TRBJ2-7; D not resolved. The V end lost 6 bases, the J end lost 7 bases, and 13 bases lay between the germline ends. CDR3 length: 12 amino acids. Per germline, CDR1 MDHEN and CDR2 SYDVKM. The DNA of the CDR3 is TGTGCCAGCAGCCGACAACCCTTGGAGCAGTACTTC. Its translation is CASSRQPLEQYF. The full variable domain, rest sourced from reference TRBV28 and TRBJ2-7, is DVKVTQSSRYLVKRTGEKVFLECVQDMDHENMFWYRQDPGLGLRLIYFSYDVKMKEKGDIPEGYSVSREKKERFSLILESASTNQTSMYLCASSRQPLEQYFGPGTRLTVT.

This chain uses TRBV30 with TRBJ2-7; 10 positions agree with TRBD2. This CDR3 contains 14 residues. With 5 bases clipped from V and 6 bases from J, the junction kept 10 bases outside the gene matches. The V gene's germline CDR1 is GTSNPN and CDR2 SVGIG (reference sequence). The CDR3 region has the DNA TGTGCCTGGGAGACCCTTAGCGGGAGGAGCGAGCAGTACTTC. Its translation is CAWETLSGRSEQYF.

This chain connects TRBV2 to TRBJ2-1; tentatively, D is TRBD1 (5 bases). This CDR3 is 18 amino acids long. Looked up from germline, CDR1 is SNHLY and CDR2 is FYNNEI. Trimming took off 6 bases at V and 1 base at J, with 22 bases between the two ends. The CDR3 DNA sequence: TGTGCCAGCAGCCAACCCTTTCCACAGGACATTTCCTACAATGAGCAGTTCTTC. Translating it yields CASSQPFPQDISYNEQFF.

This clone was picked up one time. V usage is TRBV6-6 and J usage is TRBJ1-1; tentatively, D is TRBD1 (5 bases). The CDR3 totals 15 residues. Germline values: CDR1 MNHNY, CDR2 SVGAGI (reference sequence). V was cut by 2 bases and J by 1 base, with 11 bases left in between. As DNA, the CDR3 is TGTGCCAGCAGTTACGGGGCCTTACCGAACACTGAAGCTTTCTTT. Residues: CASSYGALPNTEAFF.

The chain joins TRBV4-2 to TRBJ1-5; D gene ambiguous. CDR3 length equals 15 residues. Germline V gene data show CDR1 as LGHNA and CDR2 as YNFKEQ. Trimming took 0 bases from V and 4 from J, leaving 10 bases between them. CDR3 sequence reads: CASSQDGSGNQPQHF. CDR3 sequence (DNA): TGTGCCAGCAGCCAAGATGGGTCGGGAAATCAGCCCCAGCATTTT.

V usage is TRBV11-2 and J usage is TRBJ1-5; D ambiguous. Trimming stripped 1 base from V and 0 bases from J, with 13 bases between. The germline V gene has CDR1 SGHAT and CDR2 FQNNGV. CDR3 length: 17 amino acids. CDR3: CASSLGRGTYSNQPQHF. The CDR3 region has the DNA TGTGCCAGCAGCTTAGGGCGGGGAACCTATAGCAATCAGCCCCAGCATTTT.

V and J are TRBV14 and TRBJ1-1, with a tentative D call TRBD1 (5 bases). Germline loops: CDR1 SGHDN, CDR2 FVKESK. V dropped 3 bases and J dropped 4 bases, with 9 bases sitting between them. CDR3 length: 13 amino acids. The CDR3 sequence: CASSQTRGTEAFF. DNA of the CDR3: TGTGCCAGCAGCCAGACAAGGGGCACTGAAGCTTTCTTT.

The chain joins TRBV5-1 to TRBJ2-7, with a tentative D call TRBD1 (5 bases). V shed 4 bases and J shed 6 bases, with 11 bases lying between them. The CDR3 is 12 amino acids. The V gene's germline CDR1 is SGHRS and CDR2 YFSETQ. The CDR3 DNA is TGCGCCAGCAGCCAACACACAGGCGAGCAGTACTTC. Its protein is CASSQHTGEQYF.

This sequence joins TRBV5-6 and TRBJ2-3, with D unclear. Trimming took off 0 bases at V and 3 bases at J, with 8 bases between the two ends. CDR3 size: 14 residues. Germline V gene sequence: CDR1 SGHDT, CDR2 YYEEEE. The DNA of the CDR3 is TGTGCCAGCAGCTTGGCCGCTAGAACAGATACGCAGTATTTT. Its protein product is CASSLAARTDTQYF.

The CDR3, as DNA: TGTGCCAGCAGCCCCTATAGCGGGAGTTCCTACAATGAGCAGTTCTTC. Its protein product is CASSPYSGSSYNEQFF. The rearrangement joins TRBV7-9 to TRBJ2-1, with 9 bases that match TRBD2. J gave up 1 base and V 5 bases, and 6 bases lay outside the gene matches. Germline CDR1 and CDR2: SEHNR and FQNEAQ (reference sequence). This CDR3 has 16 amino acids. The variable domain in full, with the rest retrieved from reference TRBV7-9 and TRBJ2-1, is DTGVSQNPRHKITKRGQNVTFRCDPISEHNRLYWYRQTLGQGPEFLTYFQNEAQLEKSRLLSDRFSAERPKGSFSTLEIQRTEQGDSAMYLCASSPYSGSSYNEQFFGPGTRLTVL.

This chain uses TRBV5-6 with TRBJ2-1; D may be TRBD2 (6 bases). Germline values: CDR1 SGHDT, CDR2 YYEEEE. V dropped 4 bases and J dropped 5 bases, with 13 bases sitting between them. The CDR3 extends over 14 amino acids. The CDR3 protein is CASSPAGRNNEQFF. The CDR3 bases are TGTGCCAGCAGCCCCGCGGGACGGAACAATGAGCAGTTCTTC.

The genes are TRBV7-2 and TRBJ2-2, with 8 bases aligning to TRBD2. J was trimmed by 4 bases and V by 0 bases; bases with no gene match: 7. Germline loops: CDR1 SGHTA, CDR2 FQGNSA. CDR3 length: 17 amino acids. CDR3 nucleotide sequence: TGTGCCAGCAGCTTAGCGCCCAGCGGGAGTTTCACCGGGGAGCTGTTTTTT. It is translated as CASSLAPSGSFTGELFF. The variable domain in full, with the rest retrieved from reference TRBV7-2 and TRBJ2-2, is GAGVSQSPSNKVTEKGKDVELRCDPISGHTALYWYRQSLGQGLEFLIYFQGNSAPDKSGLPSDRFSAERTGGSVSTLTIQRTQQEDSAVYLCASSLAPSGSFTGELFFGEGSRLTVL.

The V gene is TRBV5-5, the J gene TRBJ1-1; D is ambiguous. From germline, CDR1 is SGHKS and CDR2 YYEKEE (reference sequence). This CDR3 contains 12 residues. Trimming removed 1 base at V and 2 bases at J, with 3 bases between. CDR3 sequence reads: CASSLINTEAFF. CDR3 DNA: TGTGCCAGCAGCTTGATAAACACTGAAGCTTTCTTT.

V usage is TRBV27 and J usage is TRBJ1-5; 9 bases match TRBD1. The CDR3 is 14 residues long. V was pared by 6 bases and J by 9 bases, with 9 bases of the junction left unmatched. CDR1 is MNHEY, CDR2 SMNVEV, per germline (reference sequence). CDR3 residues: CASRLGQGIGPQHF. The CDR3 DNA sequence: TGTGCCAGCAGACTGGGACAGGGTATAGGGCCCCAGCATTTT.

This clone was detected once. The V and J genes are TRBV7-2 and TRBJ2-3, with 8 bases fitting TRBD2. V shed 9 bases and J 4 bases; nucleotides not matched to a gene: 12. In germline, CDR1 is SGHTA, CDR2 FQGNSA. There are 15 residues in the CDR3. CDR3 sequence (DNA): TGTGCCAGTTCTAAGGTTGCGGGAGGCCCAGATACGCAGTATTTT. Its protein product is CASSKVAGGPDTQYF.